A selection of T cell receptor beta chains follows, all from one sample in a study of Graves' ophthalmopathy and Graves' hyperthyroidism. Using its own MiXCR run on the multiplex PCR reads, TCRdb lists one record per CDR3 protein. The sample lists 500,000 to 600,000 distinct CDR3 sequences, under 40% occurring once. Sequences were obtained from peripheral blood or thyroid tissue (not recorded which). The receptors originated from an adult man with Graves' hyperthyroidism. Each CDR3 is given with its conserved first and last residue. The D gene is left open where the match is weak. Expanded clones are given a class, and other clones once, few, many or no size at all.

cdr3_aa cdr3_nt j_call v_call clone_size d_call
CATEDLSSSGNTIYF TGTGCCACCGAGGACCTAAGCAGCTCTGGAAACACCATATATTTT TRBJ1-3 TRBV24-1 many -
CAISGQGINYGYTF TGTGCCATCAGTGGACAGGGTATTAACTATGGCTACACCTTC TRBJ1-2 TRBV10-3 - TRBD1
CASSKTELGNEQFF TGTGCCAGCTCTAAGACAGAGTTAGGCAATGAGCAGTTCTTC TRBJ2-1 TRBV2 - -
CASSVVGLKGLAPPQETQYF TGTGCCAGCAGCGTAGTCGGTTTGAAGGGACTAGCACCCCCCCAAGAGACCCAGTACTTC TRBJ2-5 TRBV9 many TRBD2
CAISTDFGVSGNTIYF TGTGCCATCAGCACCGACTTCGGAGTCTCTGGAAACACCATATATTTT TRBJ1-3 TRBV10-3 - -
CSVVGSGELVF TGCAGTGTTGTAGGTTCCGGGGAGCTGGTTTTT TRBJ2-2 TRBV29-1 - -
CASSEEGTSNNEQFF TGTGCCAGCAGTGAGGAGGGGACTAGTAACAATGAGCAGTTCTTC TRBJ2-1 TRBV25-1 - TRBD2
CASSWGGVGYTF TGTGCCAGCAGTTGGGGGGGGGTTGGCTACACCTTC TRBJ1-2 TRBV12-3/TRBV12-4 - -
CASSLTGATYEQYF TGCGCCAGCAGCTTGACAGGGGCGACCTACGAGCAGTACTTC TRBJ2-7 TRBV5-1 many TRBD1
CASRASGKPQYF TGTGCCAGCAGGGCTAGCGGGAAGCCCCAGTACTTC TRBJ2-5 TRBV5-4 - TRBD2
CASLGTGHAGELFF TGTGCCAGTCTCGGGACAGGGCACGCCGGGGAGCTGTTTTTT TRBJ2-2 TRBV12-3/TRBV12-4 - TRBD1
CASSPGGVYGYTF TGTGCCAGCAGCCCTGGGGGCGTCTATGGCTACACCTTC TRBJ1-2 TRBV5-8 many -
CASSKTGATLDEQYF TGTGCCAGCAGCAAAACAGGGGCCACCCTCGACGAGCAGTACTTC TRBJ2-7 TRBV9 many TRBD1
CASSPRDSINYEKLFF TGTGCCAGCAGCCCCCGGGACAGCATAAACTATGAAAAACTGTTTTTT TRBJ1-4 TRBV7-6 many TRBD1
CASRDRPSNEKLFF TGTGCCAGCAGGGACAGGCCCTCGAATGAAAAACTGTTTTTT TRBJ1-4 TRBV2 many TRBD1
CASSQGFTRAENEKLFF TGCGCCAGCAGCCAAGGCTTTACTCGAGCCGAGAATGAAAAACTGTTTTTT TRBJ1-4 TRBV7-4 few -
CASSQDHVLASPYEQYF TGTGCCAGCAGCCAAGATCACGTTCTTGCTTCGCCCTACGAGCAGTACTTC TRBJ2-7 TRBV7-9 few -
CASSSTGQINQPQHF TGTGCCAGCAGTAGCACGGGACAGATAAATCAGCCCCAGCATTTT TRBJ1-5 TRBV6-6 many TRBD1
CASSLRGAMNTEAFF TGTGCCAGCAGCTTACGGGGGGCGATGAACACTGAAGCTTTCTTT TRBJ1-1 TRBV7-9 many -
CSVGFGTGVSEQYF TGCAGCGTTGGGTTTGGCACAGGGGTTAGCGAGCAGTACTTC TRBJ2-7 TRBV29-1 many TRBD1
CAKVNGYTF TGTGCCAAGGTGAATGGCTACACCTTC TRBJ1-2 TRBV25-1 many -
CSARSSTGSYEQYF TGCAGTGCTAGATCCTCCACAGGGTCCTACGAGCAGTACTTC TRBJ2-7 TRBV20-1 - -
CATSRQTVYNSPLHF TGTGCCACCAGCAGACAGACAGTCTATAATTCACCCCTCCACTTT TRBJ1-6 TRBV15 many -
CSAKQLFF TGCAGTGCTAAACAGCTGTTTTTT TRBJ2-2 TRBV20-1 once -
CAWRQTKNTEAFF TGTGCCTGGAGGCAGACAAAGAACACTGAAGCTTTCTTT TRBJ1-1 TRBV30 - -
CSVVQDWVNTEAFF TGCAGCGTTGTGCAGGACTGGGTGAACACTGAAGCTTTCTTT TRBJ1-1 TRBV29-1 many -
CSVERRLPQETQHF TGCAGCGTTGAACGCAGGCTACCACAAGAGACCCAGCATTTT TRBJ1-5 TRBV29-1 - -
CASSAGGQLGTDTQYF TGTGCCAGCAGCGCAGGGGGACAGCTAGGCACAGATACGCAGTATTTT TRBJ2-3 TRBV9 - TRBD1
CASGLSATRYTEAFF TGTGCTAGTGGTTTGTCGGCAACACGGTACACTGAAGCTTTCTTT TRBJ1-1 TRBV12-5 many -
CASSFPLRRGAAGNTIYF TGTGCCAGCAGTTTCCCCCTTCGTAGGGGGGCAGCTGGAAACACCATATATTTT TRBJ1-3 TRBV12-3/TRBV12-4 many -
CASSGTGVGAYGYTF TGTGCCAGCAGCGGCACAGGTGTGGGCGCCTATGGCTACACCTTC TRBJ1-2 TRBV5-6 many -
CASSEYSRGRQTQYF TGTGCCAGCAGTGAATATAGCCGGGGTAGGCAGACCCAGTACTTC TRBJ2-5 TRBV25-1 few -
CASSVDRANTGELFF TGTGCCAGCAGTGTAGACCGAGCGAACACCGGGGAGCTGTTTTTT TRBJ2-2 TRBV19 - -
CSVAGTGGTEAFF TGCAGCGTTGCGGGGACAGGGGGCACTGAAGCTTTCTTT TRBJ1-1 TRBV29-1 - TRBD1
CAYSTDYEQYF TGTGCCTATTCGACAGACTACGAGCAGTACTTC TRBJ2-7 TRBV30 - -